This TCR beta chain was obtained from a study of T-cell reconstitution after alpha-beta-depleted transplantation in children. CDR1 and CDR2 from the germline V gene are SQVTM and ANQGSEA. The CDR3 is made up of 14 amino acids. V dropped 5 bases and J dropped 3 bases, with 14 bases sitting between them. There are many counts of this clonotype. During its preparation, the TCRbeta library received unique molecular identifiers. MiXCR, run by TCRdb on the PCR reads, gives a single entry per CDR3 protein. The sample shows 600,000 to 700,000 distinct CDR3 sequences, 15% to 20% of them seen only once. Sequencing used PBMCs from the stem cell graft donor, obtained from the stem cell graft. This chain uses TRBV29-1 with TRBJ1-5, with a possible D match to TRBD1 (6 bases). This receptor was identified in a human donor who donated a stem cell graft to a child with acute myeloid leukemia. The CDR3 DNA reads TGCAGCGTTAGTATGGGGGCAGCCAATCAGCCCCAGCATTTT. It is translated as CSVSMGAANQPQHF.